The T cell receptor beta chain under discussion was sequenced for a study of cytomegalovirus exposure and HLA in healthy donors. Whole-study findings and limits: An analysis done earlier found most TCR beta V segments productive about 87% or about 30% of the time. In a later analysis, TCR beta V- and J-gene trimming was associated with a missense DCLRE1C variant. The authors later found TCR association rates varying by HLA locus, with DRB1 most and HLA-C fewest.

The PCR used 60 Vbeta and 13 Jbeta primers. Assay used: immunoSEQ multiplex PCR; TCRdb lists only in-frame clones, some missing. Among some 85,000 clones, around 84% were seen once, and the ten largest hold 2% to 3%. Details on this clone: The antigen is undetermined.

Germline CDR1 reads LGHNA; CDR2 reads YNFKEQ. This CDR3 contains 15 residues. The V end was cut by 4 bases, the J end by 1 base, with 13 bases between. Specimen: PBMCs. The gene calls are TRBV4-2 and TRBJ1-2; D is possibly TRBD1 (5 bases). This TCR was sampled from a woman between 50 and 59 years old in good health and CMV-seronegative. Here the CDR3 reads CASSLLGGDNYGYTF. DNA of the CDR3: TGTGCCAGCAGCCTCCTGGGGGGGGATAACTATGGCTACACCTTC.